The rows below give T cell receptor beta chains drawn from one sample of a study of response to subunit inactivated influenza vaccine. TCRdb called the RT-PCR reads again in MiXCR, with one record for every CDR3 protein. Here the sample spans under 500,000 distinct CDR3 sequences, approximately 11% being singletons. This material consisted of PBMCs from blood, taken 40 to 50 days after vaccination. The receptors here all came from a man aged 50 to 60 who received an inactivated influenza vaccine. Each CDR3 is given with its conserved first and last residue. D genes are given only for firm matches. A row's size may be missing; if present it is once, few, many or a size class.

j_call	clone_size	cdr3_length	d_call	v_call	cdr3_aa	cdr3_nt
TRBJ2-1	many	15	TRBD2	TRBV12-3/TRBV12-4	CASSLGLAVNNEQFF	TGTGCCAGCAGTTTAGGGCTAGCGGTGAACAATGAGCAGTTCTTC
TRBJ1-1	many	16	TRBD1	TRBV5-6	CASSLIVQTGGTEAFF	TGTGCCAGCAGCTTGATCGTCCAGACAGGGGGCACTGAAGCTTTCTTT
TRBJ2-1	few	14	.	TRBV12-3/TRBV12-4	CASSEGLYYNEQFF	TGTGCCAGCAGTGAAGGACTATATTACAATGAGCAGTTCTTC
TRBJ2-7	.	13	TRBD1	TRBV10-3	CAGGTGEGYEQYF	TGTGCCGGAGGGACAGGGGAGGGCTACGAGCAGTACTTC
TRBJ2-4	.	14	TRBD1	TRBV3-1	CASSDRGRENIQYF	TGTGCCAGCAGCGACAGGGGTCGGGAAAACATTCAGTACTTC
TRBJ2-7	few	15	TRBD1	TRBV7-2	CASSLFGQGPYEQYF	TGTGCCAGCAGCTTATTTGGACAGGGGCCCTACGAGCAGTACTTC
TRBJ1-1	many	15	.	TRBV5-1	CASSLAVDMNTEAFF	TGCGCCAGCAGCTTGGCCGTGGACATGAACACTGAAGCTTTCTTT
TRBJ1-5	many	14	.	TRBV7-8	CASSLRHSNQPQHF	TGTGCCAGCAGCTTAAGACATAGCAATCAGCCCCAGCATTTT
TRBJ2-2	many	15	TRBD1	TRBV5-1	CASSSGQGGTGELFF	TGCGCCAGCAGCTCTGGACAGGGAGGAACCGGGGAGCTGTTTTTT
TRBJ2-5	.	15	TRBD1	TRBV3-1	CASSQQTGASLTQYF	TGTGCCAGCAGCCAGCAAACAGGGGCCTCTCTGACCCAGTACTTC
TRBJ2-5	few	14	.	TRBV7-2	CASSHHTPPETQYF	TGTGCCAGCAGCCATCATACCCCCCCAGAGACCCAGTACTTC
TRBJ2-1	few	14	TRBD2	TRBV20-1	CSAPSGSSYNEQFF	TGCAGTGCTCCTAGCGGGAGCTCCTACAATGAGCAGTTCTTC
TRBJ2-1	many	14	.	TRBV5-1	CASSWTVSYNEQFF	TGCGCCAGCAGCTGGACGGTCTCCTACAATGAGCAGTTCTTC
TRBJ2-1	.	14	.	TRBV5-5	CASSFTGAGNEQFF	TGTGCCAGCAGCTTCACGGGAGCGGGCAATGAGCAGTTCTTC
TRBJ2-7	.	15	TRBD1	TRBV15	CATSRAGTGVYEQYF	TGTGCCACCAGCAGAGCCGGGACAGGAGTCTACGAGCAGTACTTC
TRBJ2-5	many	12	.	TRBV2	CASSVVIETQYF	TGTGCCAGCAGTGTGGTGATAGAGACCCAGTACTTC
TRBJ2-1	few	13	.	TRBV5-5	CASSRGPLDEQFF	TGTGCCAGCAGCCGTGGACCATTGGATGAGCAGTTCTTC
TRBJ2-3	few	20	TRBD2	TRBV15	CATSRDIGTSGRAHPDTQYF	TGTGCCACCAGCAGAGATATCGGGACTAGCGGGAGGGCCCACCCAGATACGCAGTATTTT
TRBJ1-2	.	14	.	TRBV20-1	CSARAGWGTGGYTF	TGCAGTGCTAGGGCGGGGTGGGGGACTGGCGGCTACACCTTC
TRBJ2-3	few	15	TRBD1	TRBV12-3/TRBV12-4	CASSSGTGYTDTQYF	TGTGCCAGCAGTTCCGGGACAGGGTATACAGATACGCAGTATTTT
TRBJ2-5	many	17	.	TRBV10-3	CAISESYTGTYQETQYF	TGTGCCATCAGTGAGTCGTATACAGGGACATACCAAGAGACCCAGTACTTC
TRBJ1-1	many	13	TRBD1	TRBV7-9	CASSFRQGMEAFF	TGTGCCAGCAGCTTCCGACAGGGAATGGAAGCTTTCTTT
TRBJ2-1	.	14	TRBD1	TRBV14	CASIRQTGANEQFF	TGTGCCAGCATTAGGCAGACAGGGGCCAATGAGCAGTTCTTC
TRBJ2-3	.	17	.	TRBV7-2	CASSLRDFFRVTDTQYF	TGTGCCAGCAGCCTCCGGGACTTCTTCCGAGTCACAGATACGCAGTATTTT
TRBJ2-1	many	13	.	TRBV7-9	CASSPLNYNEQFF	TGTGCCAGCAGCCCATTAAACTACAATGAGCAGTTCTTC
TRBJ2-3	few	14	TRBD1	TRBV7-3	CASSRDSGTDTQYF	TGTGCCAGCAGCCGGGACAGCGGCACAGATACGCAGTATTTT